This T cell receptor beta chain was profiled in a study of breast tumors, draining lymph nodes, adjacent tissues. The J segment lost 1 base and the V segment lost 1 base, leaving 3 bases of the junction unmatched. Germline V gene sequence: CDR1 LGHDT, CDR2 YNNKEL (reference sequence). The CDR3 totals 15 residues. Points from the study as a whole: Tumor repertoires ranked between lymph nodes and nontumor tissue in diversity, with V and J gene preferences. Luminal-like breast cancer showed significantly greater tumor-nontumor repertoire similarity than basal-like breast cancer did. Findings are consistent with lymph node origin and intratumoral expansion of most tumor T cells.

Via MiXCR, TCRdb re-called the multiplex PCR reads, giving one row per CDR3 protein. The profile shows under 150,000 distinct CDR3 sequences, 15% to 20% of them singletons. Samples came from axillary lymph nodes draining the breast cancer. This clonotype was seen many times. Its cognate antigen is unknown. Material: axillary lymph node tissue. This receptor was identified in a female donor with breast cancer. Some clones in this sample may be carry-over from other donors' samples. This chain links TRBV3-1 with TRBJ2-5, with 7 bases aligning to TRBD2. Here the CDR3 reads CASSQGDYFQETQYF. As DNA, the CDR3 is TGTGCCAGCAGCCAAGGGGACTACTTCCAAGAGACCCAGTACTTC.